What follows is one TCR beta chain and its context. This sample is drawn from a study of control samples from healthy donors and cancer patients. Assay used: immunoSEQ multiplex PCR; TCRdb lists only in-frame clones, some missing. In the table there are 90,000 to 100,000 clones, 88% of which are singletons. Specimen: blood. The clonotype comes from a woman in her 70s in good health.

CDR3 DNA sequence: TGTGCCAGCTCCCGGGAGGGGACCTACGAGCAGTACTTC. The encoded protein is CASSREGTYEQYF. The gene calls are TRBV6-5 and TRBJ2-7; 8 bases map to TRBD2. The CDR3 runs 13 residues. CDR1 MNHEY and CDR2 SVGAGI come from the germline V gene. The J segment lost 2 bases and the V segment lost 8 bases, leaving 5 bases of the junction unmatched.